The present entry profiles one T cell receptor (beta chain) with its context. Its antigen remains undetermined. No much larger clone is present one base from it, and per-base qualities are unavailable. One collaborating source in Seattle enrolled patients during active infection and followed them longitudinally through the course of disease. The collaborating institutions used their own protocols to collect whole blood in K2EDTA tubes. For TCRbeta analysis, collaborators shipped samples in one of three forms: frozen whole blood, isolated PBMCs, or DNA extracted from either of those sample types. The sample comes from a study of blood T cell repertoires in COVID-19 (dated by TCRdb to about 2020). Study-wide context: Collaborator samples came from the United States, Italy and Spain and covered acute and convalescent phases of COVID-19. Where HLA class I and class II types were available, the types were taken from metadata supplied by the sample provider, not from assay-based typing. Samples were obtained from the ongoing ImmuneRACE study (first 160 participants) and from over 1,000 subjects provided by 6 global collaborators. The dataset comprised deeply sampled blood TCRbeta repertoires from subjects exposed to, actively infected with, or recovered from COVID-19. The repertoires were made available in a free public database intended to serve as a resource for research on the immune response to SARS-CoV-2. The prospective study material was composed of cDNA or gDNA derived from T cells, B-cell-depleted T cells, or PBMCs. Sample metadata almost always included a de-identified subject ID, COVID-19 status, age in years and sex.

From the cysteine up to the phenylalanine, the CDR3 has a length of 16 residues. Kept here is only the CDR3 DNA, which spans 48 bases and is read in frame from base 1. From V the trimming removes 2 bases and from J it removes 0 bases, while the gene matches leave 7 bases of the junction unaccounted for. CDR1 and CDR2 are drawn from the germline V gene: SGHRS, YFSETQ. TCRbeta CDR3 regions were amplified from genomic DNA by means of the immunoSEQ Assay, a bias-controlled multiplex PCR. Turning to the authors' computational methods: The number of nucleated cells in each sample was estimated by amplification of reference gene primers within the assay. To quantify the absolute abundance of each unique TCRbeta CDR3 rearrangement, sequence reads were collapsed and filtered. For each sample, productive Simpson clonality was calculated as the square root of Simpson's diversity index across productive rearrangements. TCRdb provides this immuneACCESS table in a form limited to in-frame rearrangements. Some clones are lacking; in checked studies, under half of them reflect an unresolved V gene, and why the rest are absent is not known. V, J and clone size are those of that table, while D and trimming were read from the DNA. Counted in this sample were roughly 60,000 clones; over 80% of them appeared once. In total, the top ten clones hold approximately 10% of the sample.

Summary of the overall study and its limitations: The quantity of clinical and demographic metadata differed by source and by participant and was supplied without curation.

Sequenced input: peripheral blood. The V and J segments used are TRBV5-1 and TRBJ1-1; TRBD1 aligns with 7 central bases. The receptor was derived from a man aged 30 to 45 with COVID-19, enrolled during active disease. This receptor has the CDR3 CASSLAPGQLNTEAFF. The nucleotide sequence reads TGCGCCAGCAGCTTAGCCCCGGGACAGCTGAACACTGAAGCTTTCTTT.